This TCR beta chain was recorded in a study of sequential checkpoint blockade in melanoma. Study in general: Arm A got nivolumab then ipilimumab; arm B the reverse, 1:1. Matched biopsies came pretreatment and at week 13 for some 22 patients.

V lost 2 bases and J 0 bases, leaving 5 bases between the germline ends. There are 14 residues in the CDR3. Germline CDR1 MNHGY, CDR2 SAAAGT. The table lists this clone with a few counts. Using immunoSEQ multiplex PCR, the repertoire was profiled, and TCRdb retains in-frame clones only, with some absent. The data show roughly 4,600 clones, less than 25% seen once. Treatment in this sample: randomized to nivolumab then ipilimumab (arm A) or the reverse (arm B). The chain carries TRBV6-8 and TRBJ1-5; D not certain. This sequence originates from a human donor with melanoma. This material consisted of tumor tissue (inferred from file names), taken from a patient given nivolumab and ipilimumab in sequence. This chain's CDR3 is CASSYRSSNQPQHF. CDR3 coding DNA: TGTGCCAGCAGTTACAGAAGTAGCAATCAGCCCCAGCATTTT.